This entry concerns a single TCR beta chain. The antigen is unknown. The data were obtained in a study of shared clonotypes between healthy human individuals. Study-wide context: Three CD4 naive, three CD4 memory, two CD8 naive and one CD8 memory plate were used per donor.

General study findings and limits: Non-shared clonotypes were found to have lower generation probabilities than the clonotypes that were shared by all four of the sorted-subset donors.

The repertoire was sequenced with immunoSEQ multiplex PCR; TCRdb's copy has only in-frame clones and lacks some. There are 2 million to 2.5 million clones in the sample; around 92% occur only once, and around 0.38% lies in the top ten. V shed 7 bases and J shed 1 base, with 20 bases lying between them. Germline assignment: CDR1 LNHDA and CDR2 SQIVND (reference sequence). The CDR3 consists of 16 residues. Sequencing input: naive CD4+ T cells from PBMCs. Subset here: CD45RA+ positively selected. The genes are TRBV19 and TRBJ2-7, with D possibly TRBD2 on 6 matching bases. The sequence was obtained from a man between 18 and 29 years old in good health. Some clones in this sample may be carry-over from other donors' samples. CDR3 sequence reads: CASTNRPGDGSYEQYF. CDR3 nucleotides: TGTGCCAGTACCAACCGACCGGGGGACGGATCCTACGAGCAGTACTTC.